The 12 T cell receptor beta chains reported below all come from one sample, sequenced in a study of blood T cell repertoires in COVID-19. Sequencing used immunoSEQ multiplex PCR; TCRdb keeps in-frame clones, though not all of them. The table lists approximately 350,000 clones, 85% to 90% of them singletons. Sequenced: PBMCs or T cells enriched from blood (not recorded which). These TCRs come from a young man who had recovered from COVID-19.

V is TRBV7-2 and J is TRBJ2-7; the D is unclear. V shed 5 bases and J shed 1 base, with 12 bases lying between them. The CDR3 has 14 residues. The germline V gene encodes CDR1 SGHTA and CDR2 FQGNSA. Written as DNA, the CDR3 is TGTGCCAGCAGCCTACGCCAGGTATCCTACGAGCAGTACTTC. This translates into CASSLRQVSYEQYF.

In its sample, this clone was seen a few times. This chain joins TRBV28 and TRBJ1-6; 7 bases line up with TRBD1. Germline assignment: CDR1 MDHEN and CDR2 SYDVKM. Trimming took 1 base from V and 10 from J; bases not matched to a gene: 7. This CDR3 comprises 15 residues. The CDR3 DNA follows: TGTGCCAGCAGTTTATCTGACAGGGACGGCTCACCCCTCCACTTT. It is translated as CASSLSDRDGSPLHF.

The CDR3 is CASSLKLGSETQYF. For the CDR3, the DNA is TGTGCCAGCAGCTTGAAGTTGGGCTCGGAGACCCAGTACTTC. The chain couples TRBV5-5 to TRBJ2-5; D is uncertain. The V end was cut by 1 base, the J end by 5 bases, with 12 bases between. The germline gives CDR1 SGHKS, CDR2 YYEKEE (reference sequence). The CDR3 totals 14 residues.

This clone appeared once. This CDR3 is CASSSGGGPEAFF. CDR3 nucleotide sequence: TGTGCCAGCTCATCCGGAGGGGGCCCGGAAGCTTTCTTT. The chain links TRBV18 to TRBJ1-1; TRBD1 aligns across 7 bases. With 5 bases clipped from V and 8 bases from J, the junction kept 8 bases outside the gene matches. The CDR3 covers 13 residues. In germline, CDR1 is KGHSH, CDR2 LQKENI.

The chain carries TRBV30 and TRBJ2-3, with a possible D match to TRBD1 (6 bases). Deletions cut 2 bases from V and 0 bases from J, with 15 bases between. The CDR3 is 16 amino acids. CDR1 and CDR2 from the germline V gene are GTSNPN and SVGIG (reference sequence). CDR3 in DNA: TGTGCCTGGAGTACCAACTACAGGGCTAGCACAGATACGCAGTATTTT. It translates to CAWSTNYRASTDTQYF.

The chain carries TRBV6-1 and TRBJ2-7; 7 bases are shared with TRBD1. Losses at the gene ends were 0 bases for V and 4 bases for J; bases not matched to a gene: 3. CDR1 and CDR2 from the germline V gene are MNHNS and SASEGT. This CDR3 contains 14 residues. The CDR3: CASSEAFRGYEQYF. CDR3 DNA: TGTGCCAGCAGTGAAGCGTTCAGGGGGTACGAGCAGTACTTC.

This chain links TRBV30 with TRBJ1-6; TRBD1 is a possible D gene (5 bases). Trimming took off 2 bases at V and 6 bases at J, with 14 bases between the two ends. Germline V gene lookup returns CDR1 GTSNPN and CDR2 SVGIG (reference sequence). The CDR3 totals 15 residues. The CDR3 nucleotides read TGTGCCTGGAGTAAAAAGCAGGGTGGTAATTCACCCCTCCACTTT. This gives the protein CAWSKKQGGNSPLHF.

The rearrangement uses TRBV19 and TRBJ1-6; possible D gene TRBD1, 5 bases. The CDR3 is made up of 15 amino acids. V lost 6 bases and J lost 6, with 15 bases in between. From germline, CDR1 is LNHDA and CDR2 SQIVND (reference sequence). The CDR3 is CASRSSGTSNSPLHF. The DNA for the CDR3 is TGTGCCAGTAGGTCATCCGGGACTAGTAATTCACCCCTCCACTTT.

The gene calls are TRBV11-3 and TRBJ2-3; tentative D call: TRBD2 (6 bases). The CDR3 spans 15 residues. V was clipped by 3 bases and J by 0 bases, with 10 bases between them. Germline CDR1 and CDR2: SGHNT and YENEEA. The CDR3 DNA reads as TGTGCCAGCAGCTTCGGCGGGGTCAGCACAGATACGCAGTATTTT. Translated, it gives CASSFGGVSTDTQYF.

The chain recombines TRBV5-6 with TRBJ1-2, with 9 nucleotides matching TRBD1. Germline CDR1 is SGHDT and CDR2 is YYEEEE. This CDR3 comprises 12 residues. V shed 5 bases and J 8 bases; nucleotides not matched to a gene: 4. The CDR3, as DNA: TGTGCCAGCAGATTCGGGACAGGGGGCTACACCTTC. This translates into CASRFGTGGYTF.

V is TRBV27 and J is TRBJ1-1; weak D call: TRBD1 (6 bases). The V end was cut by 6 bases, the J end by 6 bases, with 23 bases between. CDR1 MNHEY and CDR2 SMNVEV come from the germline V gene (reference sequence). The CDR3 runs to 16 residues. CDR3 sequence: CASSTIRDITYPEAFF. The CDR3 bases are TGTGCCAGCAGCACTATCCGGGACATAACGTATCCTGAAGCTTTCTTT.

This sequence joins TRBV5-1 and TRBJ1-2; D unresolved. Trimming pared 7 bases from V and 6 bases from J, leaving 16 bases between. This CDR3 region has 13 residues. Germline-derived CDR1 and CDR2 are SGHRS and YFSETQ. CDR3 coding DNA: TGCGCCAGCCACACATCGTCGGGTGATGGCTACACCTTC. The encoded protein is CASHTSSGDGYTF.